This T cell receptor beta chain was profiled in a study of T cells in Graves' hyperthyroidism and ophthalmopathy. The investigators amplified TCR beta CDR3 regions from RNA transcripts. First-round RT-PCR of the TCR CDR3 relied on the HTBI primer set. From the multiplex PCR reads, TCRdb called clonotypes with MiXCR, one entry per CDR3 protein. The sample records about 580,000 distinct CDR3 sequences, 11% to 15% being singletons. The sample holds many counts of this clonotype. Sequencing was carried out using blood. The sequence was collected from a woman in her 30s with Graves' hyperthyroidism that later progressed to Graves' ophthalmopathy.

The CDR3 is CASSLSTSGSTDTQYF. The CDR3 region has the DNA TGTGCCAGCAGCTTATCAACTAGCGGTAGCACAGATACGCAGTATTTT. The rearrangement uses TRBV11-2 and TRBJ2-3; 8 nucleotides align to TRBD2. The V gene's germline CDR1 is SGHAT and CDR2 FQNNGV. This CDR3 is built from 16 residues. J was trimmed by 0 bases and V by 2 bases; bases with no gene match: 4.